This T cell receptor beta chain was obtained from a study of vaccination and CD4 T cells after COVID-19. Study overall: Between diagnosis and the drawing of post-COVID samples lay a median roughly 91 days (range 35 to 161). Findings and caveats of the study: Convalescent patients had a median about 90% of reactive clones appearing only post-vaccination. The authors studied relatively few convalescent patients and analyzed no early post-infection timepoints.

From germline, CDR1 is DFQATT and CDR2 SNEGSKA (reference sequence). The CDR3 totals 11 residues. Trimming cost V 3 bases and J 5 bases, with 5 bases left between them. A few counts support this clonotype. Its antigen is unidentified. One entry per CDR3 protein, called by TCRdb with MiXCR from the PCR reads. The profile shows roughly 14,000 distinct CDR3 sequences, over 65% of them singletons. The origin of this receptor is a human donor who had recovered from COVID-19. The starting material was CD4+ T cells from blood, obtained after SARS-CoV-2 vaccination. The chain couples TRBV20-1 to TRBJ1-5; D is ambiguous. CDR3 sequence (DNA): TGCAGTGCTAGTGCGGATCAGCCCCAGCATTTT. This codes for CSASADQPQHF.